This T cell receptor beta chain is from a study of T cells in Graves' hyperthyroidism and ophthalmopathy. Study-level background: Peripheral blood was collected at initial diagnosis, before any treatment. Study-level results: A 13 V-J signature model discriminated ophthalmopathy versus stable hyperthyroidism.

This clonotype showed up many times. Antigen: not known. Patients aged 18 to 65 had newly diagnosed hyperthyroidism lasting under 2 months. PBMCs were sourced from about 10 ml fresh peripheral blood. Germline-derived CDR1 and CDR2 are MNHEY and SVGEGT. V was pared by 2 bases and J by 6 bases, with 26 bases between. This CDR3 region has 18 residues. Amplification of TCR beta CDR3 regions used RNA as the template. The primer set for the first-round RT-PCR of the TCR CDR3 was HTBI. TCRdb passed the multiplex PCR reads through MiXCR, listing each CDR3 protein once. The sample shows a few hundred thousand distinct CDR3 sequences, about 20% of them seen only once.

Sequenced material: blood. The receptor was isolated from a man aged 18 to 30 with Graves' hyperthyroidism. The rearrangement links TRBV6-2 or TRBV6-3 to TRBJ2-7, with D tentatively TRBD2 (5 bases). CDR3 sequence reads: CASSYAQPGILPTSEQYF. The CDR3 coding sequence is TGTGCCAGCAGTTACGCCCAACCCGGGATCCTTCCTACCTCCGAGCAGTACTTC.